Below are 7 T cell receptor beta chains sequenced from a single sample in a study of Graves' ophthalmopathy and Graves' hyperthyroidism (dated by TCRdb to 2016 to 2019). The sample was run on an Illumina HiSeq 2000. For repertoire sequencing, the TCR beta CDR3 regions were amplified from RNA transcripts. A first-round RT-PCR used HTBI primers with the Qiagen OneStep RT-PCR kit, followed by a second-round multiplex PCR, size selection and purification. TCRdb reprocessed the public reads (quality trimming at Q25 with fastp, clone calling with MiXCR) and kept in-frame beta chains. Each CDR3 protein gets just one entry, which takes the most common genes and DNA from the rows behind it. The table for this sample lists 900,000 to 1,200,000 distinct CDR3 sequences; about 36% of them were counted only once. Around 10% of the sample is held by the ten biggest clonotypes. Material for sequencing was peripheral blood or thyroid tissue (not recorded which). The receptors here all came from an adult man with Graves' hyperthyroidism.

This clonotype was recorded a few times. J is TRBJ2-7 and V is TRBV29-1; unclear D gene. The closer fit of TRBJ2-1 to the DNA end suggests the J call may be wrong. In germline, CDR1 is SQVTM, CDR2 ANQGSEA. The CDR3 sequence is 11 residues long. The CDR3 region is CSAGDYNEQFF. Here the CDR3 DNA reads TGCAGCGCCGGTGACTACAATGAGCAGTTCTTC.

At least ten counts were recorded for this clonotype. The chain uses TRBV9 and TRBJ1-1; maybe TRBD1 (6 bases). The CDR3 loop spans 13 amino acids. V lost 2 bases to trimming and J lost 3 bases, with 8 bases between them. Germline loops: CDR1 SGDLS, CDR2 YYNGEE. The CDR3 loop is CASSVDSYTEAFF. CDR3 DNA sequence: TGTGCCAGCAGCGTGGACAGCTACACTGAAGCTTTCTTT.

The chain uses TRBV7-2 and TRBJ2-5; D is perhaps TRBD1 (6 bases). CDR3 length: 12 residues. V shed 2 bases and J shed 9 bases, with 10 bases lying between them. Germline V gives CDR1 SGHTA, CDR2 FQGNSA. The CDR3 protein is CASSLQGPSQYF. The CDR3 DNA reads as TGTGCCAGCAGCTTACAGGGGCCATCCCAGTACTTC.

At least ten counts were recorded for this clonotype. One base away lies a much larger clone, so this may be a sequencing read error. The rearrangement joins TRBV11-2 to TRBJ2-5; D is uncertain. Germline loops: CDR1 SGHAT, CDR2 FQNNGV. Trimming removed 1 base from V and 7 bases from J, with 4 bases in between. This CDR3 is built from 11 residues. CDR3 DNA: TGTGCCAGCAGCTTAGGGGGGACCCAGTACTTC. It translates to CASSLGGTQYF.

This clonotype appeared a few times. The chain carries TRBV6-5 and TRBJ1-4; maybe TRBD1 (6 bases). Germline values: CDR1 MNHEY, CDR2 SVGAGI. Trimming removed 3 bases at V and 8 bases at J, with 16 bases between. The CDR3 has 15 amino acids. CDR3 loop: CASSYLGGRVEKLFF. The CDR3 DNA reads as TGTGCCAGCAGTTATCTCGGGGGGCGCGTAGAAAAACTGTTTTTT.

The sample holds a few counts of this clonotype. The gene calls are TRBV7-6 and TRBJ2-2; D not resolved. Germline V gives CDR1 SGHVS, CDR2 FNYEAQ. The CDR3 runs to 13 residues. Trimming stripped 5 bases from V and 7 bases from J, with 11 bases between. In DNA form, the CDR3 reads TGTGCCAGCAGCCGAAGCGATCACGGGGAGCTGTTTTTT. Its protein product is CASSRSDHGELFF. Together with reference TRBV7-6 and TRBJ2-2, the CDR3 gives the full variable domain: GAGVSQSPRYKVTKRGQDVALRCDPISGHVSLYWYRQALGQGPEFLTYFNYEAQQDKSGLPNDRFSAERPEGSISTLTIQRTEQRDSAMYRCASSRSDHGELFFGEGSRLTVL.

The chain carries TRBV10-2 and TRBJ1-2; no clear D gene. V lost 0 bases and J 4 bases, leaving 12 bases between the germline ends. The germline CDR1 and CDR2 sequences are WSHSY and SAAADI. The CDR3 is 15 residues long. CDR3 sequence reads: CASSESGGSSYGYTF. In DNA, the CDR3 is TGCGCCAGCAGTGAGTCTGGAGGATCTTCCTATGGCTACACCTTC.